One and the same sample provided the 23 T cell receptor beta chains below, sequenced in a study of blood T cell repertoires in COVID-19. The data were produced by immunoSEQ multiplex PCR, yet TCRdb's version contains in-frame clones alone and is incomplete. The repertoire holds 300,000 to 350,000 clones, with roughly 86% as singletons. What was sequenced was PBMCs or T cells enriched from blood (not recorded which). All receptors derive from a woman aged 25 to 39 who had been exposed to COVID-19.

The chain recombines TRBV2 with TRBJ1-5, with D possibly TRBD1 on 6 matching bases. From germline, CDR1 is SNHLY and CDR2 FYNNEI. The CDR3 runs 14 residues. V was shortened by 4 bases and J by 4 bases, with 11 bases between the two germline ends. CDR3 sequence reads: CASSGTVINQPQHF. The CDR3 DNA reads TGTGCCAGCAGTGGGACAGTTATTAATCAGCCCCAGCATTTT.

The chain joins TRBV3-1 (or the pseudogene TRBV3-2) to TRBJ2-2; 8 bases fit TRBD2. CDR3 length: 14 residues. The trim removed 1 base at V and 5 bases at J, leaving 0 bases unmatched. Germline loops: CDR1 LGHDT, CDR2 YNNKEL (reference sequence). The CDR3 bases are TGTGCCAGCAGCCAAGTAGCGGGGACCGGGGAGCTGTTTTTT. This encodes CASSQVAGTGELFF.

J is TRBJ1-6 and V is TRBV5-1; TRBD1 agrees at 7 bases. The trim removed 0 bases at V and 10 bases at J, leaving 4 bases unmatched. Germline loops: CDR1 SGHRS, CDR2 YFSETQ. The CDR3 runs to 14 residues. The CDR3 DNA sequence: TGCGCCAGCAGCTTGGACAGGGGAAACTCACCCCTCCACTTT. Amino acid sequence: CASSLDRGNSPLHF.

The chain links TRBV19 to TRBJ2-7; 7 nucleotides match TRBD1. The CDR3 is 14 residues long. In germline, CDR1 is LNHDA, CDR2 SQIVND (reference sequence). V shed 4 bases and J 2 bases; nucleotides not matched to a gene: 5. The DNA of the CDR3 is TGTGCCAGTAGTAAGGGACAGCGAACCTACGAGCAGTACTTC. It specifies CASSKGQRTYEQYF.

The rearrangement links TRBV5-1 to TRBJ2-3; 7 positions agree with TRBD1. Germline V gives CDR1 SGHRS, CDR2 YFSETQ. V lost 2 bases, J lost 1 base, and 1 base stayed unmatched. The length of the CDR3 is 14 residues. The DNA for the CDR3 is TGCGCCAGCAGCTTCGGACAGGGCACAGATACGCAGTATTTT. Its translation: CASSFGQGTDTQYF.

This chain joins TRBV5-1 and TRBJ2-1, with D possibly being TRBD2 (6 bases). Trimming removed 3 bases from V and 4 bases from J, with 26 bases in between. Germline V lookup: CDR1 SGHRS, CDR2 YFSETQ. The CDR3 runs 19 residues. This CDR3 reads CASSSPNRPSPGEYNEQFF. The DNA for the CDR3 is TGCGCCAGCAGCTCACCCAACCGCCCGAGCCCGGGGGAGTACAATGAGCAGTTCTTC.

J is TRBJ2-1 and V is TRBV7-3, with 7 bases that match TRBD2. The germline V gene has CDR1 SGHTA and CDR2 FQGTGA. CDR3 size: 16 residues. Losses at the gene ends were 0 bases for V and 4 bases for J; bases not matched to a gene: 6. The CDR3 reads CASSLTASGGYNEQFF. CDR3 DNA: TGTGCCAGCAGCTTAACGGCTAGCGGCGGATACAATGAGCAGTTCTTC.

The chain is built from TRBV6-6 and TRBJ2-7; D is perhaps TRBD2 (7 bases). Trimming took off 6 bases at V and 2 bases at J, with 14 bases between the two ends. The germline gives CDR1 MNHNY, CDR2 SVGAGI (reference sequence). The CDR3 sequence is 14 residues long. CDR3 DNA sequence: TGTGCCAGCAGCCCCCGGGGGGCCCCCTACGAGCAGTACTTC. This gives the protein CASSPRGAPYEQYF.

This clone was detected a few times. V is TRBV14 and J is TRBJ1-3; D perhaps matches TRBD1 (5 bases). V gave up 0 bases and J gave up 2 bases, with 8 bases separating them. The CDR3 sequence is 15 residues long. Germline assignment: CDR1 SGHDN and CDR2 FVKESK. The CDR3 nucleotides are TGTGCCAGCAGCCAAGATGCCAGGGCTGGAAACACCATATATTTT. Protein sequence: CASSQDARAGNTIYF.

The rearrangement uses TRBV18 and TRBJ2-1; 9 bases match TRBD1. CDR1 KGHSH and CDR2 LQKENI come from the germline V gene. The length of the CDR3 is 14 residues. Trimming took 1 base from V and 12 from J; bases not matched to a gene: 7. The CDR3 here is CASSPLGTGLLQFF. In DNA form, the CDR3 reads TGTGCCAGCTCACCACTTGGGACAGGGTTATTGCAGTTCTTC.

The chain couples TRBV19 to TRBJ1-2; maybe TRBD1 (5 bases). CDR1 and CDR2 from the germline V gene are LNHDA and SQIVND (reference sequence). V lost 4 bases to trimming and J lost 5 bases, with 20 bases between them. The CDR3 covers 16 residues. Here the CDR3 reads CASSTRTISGVYGYTF. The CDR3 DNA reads TGTGCCAGTAGTACCCGCACCATATCGGGGGTTTATGGCTACACCTTC.

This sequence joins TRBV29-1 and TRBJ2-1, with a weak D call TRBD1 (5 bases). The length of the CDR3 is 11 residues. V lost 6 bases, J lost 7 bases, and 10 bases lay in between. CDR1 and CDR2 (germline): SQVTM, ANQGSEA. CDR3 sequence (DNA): TGCAGCGTATCAGGGTTGAATGAGCAGTTCTTC. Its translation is CSVSGLNEQFF.

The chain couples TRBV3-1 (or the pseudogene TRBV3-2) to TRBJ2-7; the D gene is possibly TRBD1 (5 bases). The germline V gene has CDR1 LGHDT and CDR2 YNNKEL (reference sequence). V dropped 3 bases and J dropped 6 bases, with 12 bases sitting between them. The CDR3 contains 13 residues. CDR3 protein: CASSHDWGGEQYF. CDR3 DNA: TGTGCCAGCAGCCACGACTGGGGCGGCGAGCAGTACTTC.

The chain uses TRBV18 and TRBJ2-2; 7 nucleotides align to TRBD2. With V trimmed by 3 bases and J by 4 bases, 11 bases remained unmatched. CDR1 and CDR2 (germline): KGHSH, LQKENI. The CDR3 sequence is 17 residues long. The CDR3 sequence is CASSPRPSGEPTGELFF. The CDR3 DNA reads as TGTGCCAGCTCACCTCGACCTAGCGGAGAGCCCACCGGGGAGCTGTTTTTT.

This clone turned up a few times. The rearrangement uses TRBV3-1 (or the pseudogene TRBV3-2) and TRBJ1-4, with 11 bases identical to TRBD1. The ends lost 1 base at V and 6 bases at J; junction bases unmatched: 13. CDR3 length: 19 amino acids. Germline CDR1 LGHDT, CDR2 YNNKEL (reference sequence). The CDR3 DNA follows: TGTGCCAGCAGCCAAGCGCCCGGGACAGGGGGATCTCGGGATGAAAAACTGTTTTTT. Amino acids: CASSQAPGTGGSRDEKLFF.

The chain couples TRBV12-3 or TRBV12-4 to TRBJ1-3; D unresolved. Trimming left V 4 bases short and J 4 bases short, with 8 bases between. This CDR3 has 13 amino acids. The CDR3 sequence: CASSSPPGNTIYF. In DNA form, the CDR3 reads TGTGCCAGCAGTTCTCCCCCGGGAAACACCATATATTTT.

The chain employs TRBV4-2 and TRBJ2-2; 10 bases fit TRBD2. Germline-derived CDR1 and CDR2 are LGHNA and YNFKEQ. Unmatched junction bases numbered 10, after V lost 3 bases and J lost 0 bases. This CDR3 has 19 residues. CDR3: CASSQPRSAGGPNTGELFF. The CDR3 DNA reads TGTGCCAGCAGCCAGCCAAGGTCAGCGGGAGGGCCGAACACCGGGGAGCTGTTTTTT.

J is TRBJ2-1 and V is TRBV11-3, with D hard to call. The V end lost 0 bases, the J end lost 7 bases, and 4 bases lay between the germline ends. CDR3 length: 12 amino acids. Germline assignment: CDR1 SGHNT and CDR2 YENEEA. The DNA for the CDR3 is TGTGCCAGCAGCTTAGAATCGAATGAGCAGTTCTTC. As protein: CASSLESNEQFF.

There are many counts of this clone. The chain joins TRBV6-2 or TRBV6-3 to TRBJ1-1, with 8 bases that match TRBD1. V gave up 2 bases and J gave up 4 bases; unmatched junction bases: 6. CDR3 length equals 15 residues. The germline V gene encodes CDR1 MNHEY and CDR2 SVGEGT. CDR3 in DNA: TGTGCCAGCAGTTACGACAGGGGCAGTGGCACTGAAGCTTTCTTT. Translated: CASSYDRGSGTEAFF.

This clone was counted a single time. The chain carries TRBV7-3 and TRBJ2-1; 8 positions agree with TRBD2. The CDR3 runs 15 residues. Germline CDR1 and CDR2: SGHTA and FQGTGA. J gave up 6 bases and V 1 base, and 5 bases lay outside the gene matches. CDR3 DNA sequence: TGTGCCAGCAGCTTAAGTCCAGCGGGGGTCAATGAGCAGTTCTTC. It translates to CASSLSPAGVNEQFF.

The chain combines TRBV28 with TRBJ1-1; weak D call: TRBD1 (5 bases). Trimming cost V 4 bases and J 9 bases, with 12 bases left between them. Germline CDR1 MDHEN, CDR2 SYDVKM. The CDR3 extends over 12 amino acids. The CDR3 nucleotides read TGTGCCAGCAGTTCCAGGGTGGGTCAAGCTTTCTTT. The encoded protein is CASSSRVGQAFF.

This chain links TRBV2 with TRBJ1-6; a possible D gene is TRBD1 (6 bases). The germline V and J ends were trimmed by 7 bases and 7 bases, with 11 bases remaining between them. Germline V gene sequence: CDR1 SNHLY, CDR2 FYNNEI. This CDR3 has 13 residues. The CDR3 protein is CASTLRGNSPLHF. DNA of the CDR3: TGTGCCAGCACACTCAGGGGAAATTCACCCCTCCACTTT.

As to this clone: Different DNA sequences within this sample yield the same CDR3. CDR3 sequence reads: CASSPRGYSNQPQHF. CDR3 bases: TGTGCCAGCTCACCCAGGGGTTATAGCAATCAGCCCCAGCATTTT. The chain uses TRBV18 and TRBJ1-5; a weak D match, TRBD1 (6 bases). Germline values: CDR1 KGHSH, CDR2 LQKENI. CDR3 length equals 15 residues. V shed 3 bases and J shed 0 bases, with 9 bases lying between them. Full variable domain (outside the CDR3, taken from reference TRBV18 and TRBJ1-5): NAGVMQNPRHLVRRRGQEARLRCSPMKGHSHVYWYRQLPEEGLKFMVYLQKENIIDESGMPKERFSAEFPKEGPSILRIQQVVRGDSAAYFCASSPRGYSNQPQHFGDGTRLSIL.